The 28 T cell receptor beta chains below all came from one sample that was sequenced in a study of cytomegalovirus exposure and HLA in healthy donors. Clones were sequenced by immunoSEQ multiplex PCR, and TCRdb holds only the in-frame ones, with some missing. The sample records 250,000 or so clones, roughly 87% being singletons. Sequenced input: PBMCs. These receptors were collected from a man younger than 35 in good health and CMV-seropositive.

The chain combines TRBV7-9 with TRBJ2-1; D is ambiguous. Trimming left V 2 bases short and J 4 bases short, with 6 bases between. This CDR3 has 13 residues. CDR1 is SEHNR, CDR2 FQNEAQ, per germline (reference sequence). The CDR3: CASSLKGYNEQFF. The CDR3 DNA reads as TGTGCCAGCAGCTTAAAGGGATACAATGAGCAGTTCTTC.

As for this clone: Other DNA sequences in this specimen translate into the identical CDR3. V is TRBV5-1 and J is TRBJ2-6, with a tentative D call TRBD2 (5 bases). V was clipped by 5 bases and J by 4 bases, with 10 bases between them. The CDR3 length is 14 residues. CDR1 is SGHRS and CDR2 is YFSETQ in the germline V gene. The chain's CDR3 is CASSPGSGANVLTF. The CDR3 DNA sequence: TGCGCCAGCAGTCCGGGGTCCGGGGCCAACGTCCTGACTTTC.

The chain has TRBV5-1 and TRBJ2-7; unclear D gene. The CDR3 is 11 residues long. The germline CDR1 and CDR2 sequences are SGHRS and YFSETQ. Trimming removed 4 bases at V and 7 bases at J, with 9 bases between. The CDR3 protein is CASSIDTEQYF. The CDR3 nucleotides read TGCGCCAGCAGCATCGACACTGAGCAGTACTTC.

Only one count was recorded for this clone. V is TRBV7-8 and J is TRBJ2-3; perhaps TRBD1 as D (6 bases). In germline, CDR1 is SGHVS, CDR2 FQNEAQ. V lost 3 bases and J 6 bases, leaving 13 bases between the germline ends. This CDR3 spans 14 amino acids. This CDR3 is CASSFGGGRDTQYF. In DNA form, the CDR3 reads TGTGCCAGCAGCTTTGGGGGCGGGCGGGATACGCAGTATTTT.

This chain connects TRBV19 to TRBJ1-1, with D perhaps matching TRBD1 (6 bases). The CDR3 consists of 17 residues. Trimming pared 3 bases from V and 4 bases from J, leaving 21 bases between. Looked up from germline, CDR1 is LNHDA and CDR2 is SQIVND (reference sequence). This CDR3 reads CASSISGGRLSGTEAFF. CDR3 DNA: TGTGCCAGTAGTATCTCTGGGGGGCGGCTGAGTGGCACTGAAGCTTTCTTT.

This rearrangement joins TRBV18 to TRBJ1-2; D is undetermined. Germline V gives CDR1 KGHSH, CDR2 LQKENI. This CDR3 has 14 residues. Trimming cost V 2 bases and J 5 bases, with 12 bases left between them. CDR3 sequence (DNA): TGTGCCAGCTCACCAAGTGTCAGCATATATGGCTACACCTTC. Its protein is CASSPSVSIYGYTF.

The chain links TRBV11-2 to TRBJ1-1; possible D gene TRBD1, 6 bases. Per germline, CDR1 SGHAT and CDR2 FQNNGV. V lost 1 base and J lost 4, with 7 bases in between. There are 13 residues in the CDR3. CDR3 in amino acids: CASSLGGPTEAFF. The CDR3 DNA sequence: TGTGCCAGCAGCTTAGGGGGGCCCACTGAAGCTTTCTTT.

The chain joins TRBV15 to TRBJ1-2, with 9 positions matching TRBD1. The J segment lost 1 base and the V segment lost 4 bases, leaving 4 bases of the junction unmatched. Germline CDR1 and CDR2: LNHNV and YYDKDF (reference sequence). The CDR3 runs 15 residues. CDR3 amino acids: CATSKRDRVNYGYTF. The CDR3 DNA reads TGTGCCACCAGCAAAAGGGACAGGGTTAACTATGGCTACACCTTC.

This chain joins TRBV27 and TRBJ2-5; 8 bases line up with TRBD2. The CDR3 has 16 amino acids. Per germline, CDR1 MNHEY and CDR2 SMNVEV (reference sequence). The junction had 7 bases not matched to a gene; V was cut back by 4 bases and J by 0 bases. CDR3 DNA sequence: TGTGCCAGCAGTTCGTCAGCGGGAGAGCACCAAGAGACCCAGTACTTC. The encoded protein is CASSSSAGEHQETQYF.

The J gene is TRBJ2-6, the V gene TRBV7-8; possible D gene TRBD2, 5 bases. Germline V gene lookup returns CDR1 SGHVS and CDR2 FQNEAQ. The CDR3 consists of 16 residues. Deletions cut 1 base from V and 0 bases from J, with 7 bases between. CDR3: CASSLGGGSGANVLTF. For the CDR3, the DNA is TGTGCCAGCAGCTTAGGTGGAGGCTCTGGGGCCAACGTCCTGACTTTC.

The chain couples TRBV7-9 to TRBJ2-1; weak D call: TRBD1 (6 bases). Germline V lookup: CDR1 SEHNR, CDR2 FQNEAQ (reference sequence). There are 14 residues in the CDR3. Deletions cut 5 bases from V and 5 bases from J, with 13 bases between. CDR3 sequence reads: CASSRQDPNNEQFF. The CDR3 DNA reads TGTGCCAGCAGCCGACAGGACCCTAACAATGAGCAGTTCTTC.

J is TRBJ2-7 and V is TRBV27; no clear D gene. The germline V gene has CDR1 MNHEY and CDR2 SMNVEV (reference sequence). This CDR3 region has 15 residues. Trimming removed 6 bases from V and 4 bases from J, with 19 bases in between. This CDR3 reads CASSELPGPTYEQYF. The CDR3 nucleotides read TGTGCCAGCAGCGAGCTCCCGGGCCCAACTTACGAGCAGTACTTC.

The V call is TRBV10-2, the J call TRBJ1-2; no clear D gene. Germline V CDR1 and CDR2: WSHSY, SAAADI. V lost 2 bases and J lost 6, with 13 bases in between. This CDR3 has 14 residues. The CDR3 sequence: CASSEAPQSDGYTF. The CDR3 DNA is TGCGCCAGCAGTGAGGCTCCACAATCAGATGGCTACACCTTC.

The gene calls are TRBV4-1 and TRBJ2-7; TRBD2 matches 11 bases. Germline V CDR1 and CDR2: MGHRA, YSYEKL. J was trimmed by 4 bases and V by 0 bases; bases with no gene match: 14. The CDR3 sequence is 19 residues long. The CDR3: CASSQEWVGLADYGYEQYF. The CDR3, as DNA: TGCGCCAGCAGCCAAGAGTGGGTGGGACTAGCGGACTATGGGTACGAGCAGTACTTC.

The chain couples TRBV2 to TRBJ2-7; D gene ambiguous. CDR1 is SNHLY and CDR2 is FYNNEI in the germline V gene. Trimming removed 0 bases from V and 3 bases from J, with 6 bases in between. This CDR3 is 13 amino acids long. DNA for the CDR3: TGTGCCAGCAGTGAAGCTCCGGGCTACGAGCAGTACTTC. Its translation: CASSEAPGYEQYF.

The CDR3 DNA is TGTGCCAGCAGCCATGCCGGCCTGCAAGAGACCCAGTACTTC. Encoded protein: CASSHAGLQETQYF. This chain connects TRBV28 to TRBJ2-5; no clear D gene. Trimming pared 6 bases from V and 2 bases from J, leaving 13 bases between. Germline V gene data show CDR1 as MDHEN and CDR2 as SYDVKM. This CDR3 is built from 14 residues.

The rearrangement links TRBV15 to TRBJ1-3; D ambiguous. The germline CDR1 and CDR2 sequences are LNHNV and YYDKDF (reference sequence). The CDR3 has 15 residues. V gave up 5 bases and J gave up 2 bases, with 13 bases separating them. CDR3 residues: CATSPSYTTGNTIYF. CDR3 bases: TGTGCCACCAGCCCTAGTTACACTACTGGAAACACCATATATTTT.

CDR3 DNA: TGTGCCAGTAGTCCCAAACGAGAAACTAGCTATGGCTACACCTTC. It specifies CASSPKRETSYGYTF. J is TRBJ1-2 and V is TRBV19, with D uncertain. Trimming took 5 bases from V and 4 from J, leaving 17 bases between them. Germline V gene lookup returns CDR1 LNHDA and CDR2 SQIVND (reference sequence). The CDR3 consists of 15 residues.

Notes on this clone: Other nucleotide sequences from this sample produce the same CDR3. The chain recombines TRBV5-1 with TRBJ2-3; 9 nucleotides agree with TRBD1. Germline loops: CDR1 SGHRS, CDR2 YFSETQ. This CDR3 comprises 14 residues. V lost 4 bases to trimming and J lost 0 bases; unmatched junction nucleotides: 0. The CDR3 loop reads CASSGTGSTDTQYF. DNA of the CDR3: TGCGCCAGCAGCGGGACAGGGAGCACAGATACGCAGTATTTT.

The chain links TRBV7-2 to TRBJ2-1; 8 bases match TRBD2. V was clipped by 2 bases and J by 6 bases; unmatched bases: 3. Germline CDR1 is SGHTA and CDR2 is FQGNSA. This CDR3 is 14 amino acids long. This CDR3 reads CASSLSGGANEQFF. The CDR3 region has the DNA TGTGCCAGCAGCTTATCCGGGGGGGCCAATGAGCAGTTCTTC.

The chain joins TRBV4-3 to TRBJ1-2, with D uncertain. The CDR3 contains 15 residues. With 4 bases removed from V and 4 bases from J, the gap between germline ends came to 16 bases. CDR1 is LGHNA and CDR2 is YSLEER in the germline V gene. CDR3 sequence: CASSPRRNFPYGYTF. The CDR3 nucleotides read TGCGCCAGCAGCCCAAGAAGAAATTTCCCCTATGGCTACACCTTC.

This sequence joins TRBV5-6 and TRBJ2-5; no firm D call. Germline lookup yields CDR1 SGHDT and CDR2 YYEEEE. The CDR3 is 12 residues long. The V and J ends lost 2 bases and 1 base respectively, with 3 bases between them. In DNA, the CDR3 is TGTGCCAGCAGCTTTATCCAAGAGACCCAGTACTTC. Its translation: CASSFIQETQYF.

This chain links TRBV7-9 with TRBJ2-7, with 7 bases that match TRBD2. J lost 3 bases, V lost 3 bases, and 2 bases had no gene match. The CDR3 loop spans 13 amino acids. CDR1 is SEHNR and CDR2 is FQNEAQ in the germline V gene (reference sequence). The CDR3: CASSLLADYEQYF. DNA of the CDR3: TGTGCCAGCAGCTTGCTAGCGGACTACGAGCAGTACTTC.

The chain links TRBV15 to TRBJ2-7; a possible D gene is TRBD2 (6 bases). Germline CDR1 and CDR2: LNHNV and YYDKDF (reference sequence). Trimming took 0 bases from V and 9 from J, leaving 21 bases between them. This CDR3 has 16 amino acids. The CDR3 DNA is TGTGCCACCAGCAGAGAAGTGAAGTCGGGGGTACTCGTGCAGTACTTC. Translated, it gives CATSREVKSGVLVQYF.

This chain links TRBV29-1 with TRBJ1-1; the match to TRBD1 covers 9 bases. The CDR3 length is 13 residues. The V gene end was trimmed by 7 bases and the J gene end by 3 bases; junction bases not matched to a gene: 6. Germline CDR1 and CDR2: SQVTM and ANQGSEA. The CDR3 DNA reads TGCAGCGCCGACAGGGGGATGTACACTGAAGCTTTCTTT. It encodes CSADRGMYTEAFF.

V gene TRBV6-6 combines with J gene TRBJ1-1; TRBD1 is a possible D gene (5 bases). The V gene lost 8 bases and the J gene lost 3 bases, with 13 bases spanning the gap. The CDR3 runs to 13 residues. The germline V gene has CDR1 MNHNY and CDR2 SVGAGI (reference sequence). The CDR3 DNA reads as TGTGCCAGCCGCCGAGGGGATTACACTGAAGCTTTCTTT. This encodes CASRRGDYTEAFF.

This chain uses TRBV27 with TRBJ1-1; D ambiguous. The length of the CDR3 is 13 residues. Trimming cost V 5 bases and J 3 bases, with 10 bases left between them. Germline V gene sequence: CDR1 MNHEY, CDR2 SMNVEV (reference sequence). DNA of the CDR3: TGTGCCAGCAGTGTTGTAGTCGACACTGAAGCTTTCTTT. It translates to CASSVVVDTEAFF.

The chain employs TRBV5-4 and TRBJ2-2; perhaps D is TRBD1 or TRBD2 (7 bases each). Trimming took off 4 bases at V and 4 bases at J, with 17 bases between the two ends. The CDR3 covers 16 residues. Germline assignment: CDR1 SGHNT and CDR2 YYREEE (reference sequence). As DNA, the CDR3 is TGTGCCAGCAGCCAACCAGGGGGGGTCGGCACCGGGGAGCTGTTTTTT. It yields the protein CASSQPGGVGTGELFF.